This entry lists 27 T cell receptor beta chains sequenced from one sample in a study of tumor-infiltrating lymphocytes in primary liver carcinoma. Unsorted whole blood supplied the blood RNA, and germline DNA was isolated too. Production of TCR beta cDNA used 400 to 650 ng total RNA together with a constant-region primer. The TCR beta library was amplified through three nested multiplex PCR rounds in a modified ARM-PCR procedure. A C-beta reverse primer was combined with TRBV1-TRBV30 forward primers in the first two PCR rounds, and each round had ten to eleven cycles. MiXCR, run by TCRdb on the multiplex PCR reads, gives a single entry per CDR3 protein. The table includes hundreds of thousands of distinct CDR3 sequences, 65% detected once. Sequencing was performed on peripheral blood. The receptors shown here come from a man aged 40-49 years with primary liver carcinoma and hepatitis B virus infection.

V and J are TRBV12-5 and TRBJ2-5; D possibly uses TRBD1 or TRBD2 (5 bases each). The ends were cut back, 10 bases at V and 14 bases at J, with 26 bases in the middle. Germline lookup yields CDR1 LGHNT and CDR2 FRNRAP. CDR3 length: 13 residues. In nucleotides, the CDR3 is TGTGCTACTGGCCTCATTGGTGTCGGGACCCGATACTTC. It translates to CATGLIGVGTRYF.

On this clonotype itself: A much larger clone is a single base away; this may be a read error. The V call is TRBV6-1, the J call TRBJ2-3, with 8 bases matching TRBD1. The CDR3 totals 14 residues. Germline lookup yields CDR1 MNHNS and CDR2 SASEGT. The J segment lost 4 bases and the V segment lost 7 bases, leaving 7 bases of the junction unmatched. Here the CDR3 reads CASTARGQADTQYF. CDR3 coding DNA: TGTGCCAGCACTGCCAGGGGGCAGGCAGATACGCAGTATTTT.

As to this clonotype: Just one base apart from a much larger clone, this may be a read error. The chain combines TRBV12-3 or TRBV12-4 with TRBJ1-6; TRBD1 matches at 10 bases. Germline trimming cut 3 bases from V and 10 bases from J; bases unmatched to any gene: 3. This CDR3 has 14 residues. The CDR3 protein is CASSFGTGVSPLHF. The CDR3 nucleotides read TGTGCCAGCAGTTTTGGGACAGGGGTCTCACCCCTCCACTTT.

Turning to this clonotype: A read error may explain this, as a much larger clone is one base away. The J gene is TRBJ1-1, the V gene TRBV12-3 or TRBV12-4; D is uncertain. There are 14 residues in the CDR3. This CDR3 is CASSFRKGPTKAFF. In DNA form, the CDR3 reads TGTGCCAGCAGTTTTCGGAAAGGGCCCACTAAAGCTTTCTTT.

Of note for this clonotype: A much larger clone sits a single nucleotide away, making a read error possible. The V gene is TRBV5-5, the J gene TRBJ2-3, with 7 bases that match TRBD2. Germline lookup yields CDR1 SGHKS and CDR2 YYEKEE (reference sequence). The CDR3 contains 14 residues. CDR3 in amino acids: CANSFGGITDTQYF. The CDR3 region has the DNA TGTGCCAACAGCTTCGGGGGGATCACAGATACGCAGTATTTT.

A remark on this clonotype: An end of the junction does not agree with germline; a read error may underlie this. The chain has TRBV5-6 and TRBJ2-1, with TRBD2 matching over 11 bases. Germline V gene sequence: CDR1 SGHDT, CDR2 YYEEEE. The CDR3 covers 18 residues. CDR3 DNA: TGTGTCAGCAGCTCGGGACTAGCGGTATTTCGATCCTACAATGAGCAGTTCTTC. Amino acid sequence: CVSSSGLAVFRSYNEQFF.

This clonotype was recorded at least ten times. The chain employs TRBV4-1 and TRBJ2-6; 13 bases agree with TRBD2. The trim removed 5 bases at V and 2 bases at J, leaving 6 bases unmatched. Per germline, CDR1 MGHRA and CDR2 YSYEKL. CDR3 length equals 18 residues. The chain's CDR3 is CASSLLAGGVTGANVLTF. CDR3 nucleotide sequence: TGCGCCAGCAGCTTACTAGCGGGAGGGGTGACTGGGGCCAACGTCCTGACTTTC.

This chain connects TRBV5-1 to TRBJ1-3; D not resolved. The CDR3 consists of 15 residues. V dropped 1 base and J dropped 1 base, with 9 bases sitting between them. Per the germline V gene, CDR1 is SGHRS and CDR2 is YFSETQ. Written as DNA, the CDR3 is TGCGCCAGCAGCTTGATACCGGAGTCTGGAAACACCATATATTTT. Translated, it gives CASSLIPESGNTIYF. Based on the CDR3 plus reference TRBV5-1 and TRBJ1-3, the full variable domain is KAGVTQTPRYLIKTRGQQVTLSCSPISGHRSVSWYQQTPGQGLQFLFEYFSETQRNKGNFPGRFSGRQFSNSRSEMNVSTLELGDSALYLCASSLIPESGNTIYFGEGSWLTVV.

Note on this clonotype: Since a much larger clone is just one base distant, this may be a read error. The chain recombines TRBV29-1 with TRBJ2-1; D possibly uses TRBD1 or TRBD2 (5 bases each). Trimming took 4 bases from V and 10 from J, leaving 11 bases between them. This CDR3 has 11 amino acids. The germline V gene has CDR1 SQVTM and CDR2 ANQGSEA. DNA for the CDR3: TGCAGCGTTGTCAGGGAGTACGAGCAGTTCTTC. As protein: CSVVREYEQFF.

A remark on this clonotype: This sequence may be a read error, since a much larger clone differs from it by one base. V usage is TRBV10-3 and J usage is TRBJ2-3, with D unclear. The CDR3 is 12 amino acids. Germline V gene sequence: CDR1 ENHRY, CDR2 SYGVKD. The CDR3 region has the DNA TGTGGCATCAGTGAGAGATCAGATACGCAGTATTTT. It encodes CGISERSDTQYF.

This clonotype was seen ten or more times. The J gene is TRBJ2-3, the V gene TRBV4-1; D perhaps matches TRBD1 (5 bases). Germline CDR1 reads MGHRA; CDR2 reads YSYEKL. Trimming stripped 0 bases from V and 6 bases from J, with 16 bases between. The CDR3 contains 16 residues. The CDR3 loop reads CASSQEGQGTRDTQYF. DNA of the CDR3: TGCGCCAGCAGCCAAGAAGGGCAGGGAACCCGGGATACGCAGTATTTT.

The CDR3 region is CAWTSRERREQYF. In DNA, the CDR3 is TGTGCCTGGACCTCCAGGGAAAGGCGGGAGCAGTACTTC. This chain uses TRBV30 with TRBJ2-7, with D perhaps TRBD1 (5 bases). This CDR3 spans 13 amino acids. The V gene lost 4 bases and the J gene lost 7 bases, with 17 bases spanning the gap. Germline CDR1 is GTSNPN and CDR2 is SVGIG (reference sequence).

In regard to this clonotype: The conserved final phenylalanine or tryptophan is absent from the CDR3, which likely points to a read error. This chain connects TRBV6-1 to TRBJ2-3; 7 nucleotides match TRBD2. The trim removed 0 bases at V and 4 bases at J, leaving 7 bases unmatched. This CDR3 spans 16 amino acids. Germline V gene data show CDR1 as MNHNS and CDR2 as SASEGT. CDR3 residues: CASSEAWTSDADTQYS. For the CDR3, the DNA is TGTGCCAGCAGTGAAGCTTGGACTAGTGACGCAGATACGCAGTATTCT.

J is TRBJ2-1 and V is TRBV14, with D perhaps matching TRBD1 (5 bases). Germline V gene lookup returns CDR1 SGHDN and CDR2 FVKESK. The V end lost 0 bases, the J end lost 6 bases, and 12 bases lay between the germline ends. CDR3 length: 15 residues. CDR3 sequence reads: CASSQEGLFLNEQFF. As DNA, the CDR3 is TGTGCCAGCAGCCAAGAGGGGCTATTCCTCAATGAGCAGTTCTTC.

With respect to this clonotype: This may be a read error, as it is one base from a much larger clone. The rearrangement joins TRBV6-5 to TRBJ2-2; the match to TRBD1 covers 8 bases. The J segment lost 4 bases and the V segment lost 5 bases, leaving 6 bases of the junction unmatched. The germline gives CDR1 MNHEY, CDR2 SVGAGI. The CDR3 is 15 amino acids. As DNA, the CDR3 is TGTGCCAGCAGTCAACAGGGGGTAGGCACCGGGGAGCTGTTTTTT. The encoded protein is CASSQQGVGTGELFF.

A word on this clonotype: One junction end disagrees with the germline gene, perhaps due to a read error. This chain connects TRBV13 to TRBJ2-2; D possibly corresponds to TRBD2 (5 bases). Germline values: CDR1 PRHDT, CDR2 FYEKMQ (reference sequence). This CDR3 region has 14 residues. CDR3 in amino acids: CASSLAGGTGKLFF. The CDR3 DNA reads TGTGCCAGCAGCTTAGCTGGTGGCACCGGGAAGCTGTTTTTT.

Worth noting for this clonotype: A much larger clone differs by one base, so this may be a read error. The chain is built from TRBV6-2 or TRBV6-3 and TRBJ2-1; 10 bases map to TRBD2. CDR1 MNHEY and CDR2 SVGEGT come from the germline V gene. The CDR3 totals 13 residues. The CDR3: CVSSYGLAAEQFF. CDR3 coding DNA: TGTGTCAGCAGTTACGGACTAGCGGCTGAGCAGTTCTTC.

For this clonotype: This sequence may be a read error, since a much larger clone differs from it by one base. The conserved final phenylalanine or tryptophan is absent from the CDR3, which likely points to a read error. The chain carries TRBV6-1 and TRBJ1-5, with 8 bases aligning to TRBD1. V lost 7 bases, J lost 7 bases, and 12 bases stayed unmatched. The CDR3 length is 15 residues. Germline lookup yields CDR1 MNHNS and CDR2 SASEGT. The CDR3 loop is CASTQGAGWGQPQHL. The CDR3 region has the DNA TGTGCCAGCACCCAGGGGGCCGGGTGGGGACAGCCCCAGCATTTA.

The chain combines TRBV28 with TRBJ1-5; D uncertain. Trimming stripped 7 bases from V and 4 bases from J, with 8 bases between. CDR1 is MDHEN, CDR2 SYDVKM, per germline. The CDR3 contains 12 residues. In nucleotides, the CDR3 is TGTGCCAGCACCCTCATGAATCAGCCCCAGCATTTT. This encodes CASTLMNQPQHF.

The rearrangement uses TRBV5-1 and TRBJ2-7, with D uncertain. Looked up from germline, CDR1 is SGHRS and CDR2 is YFSETQ. V dropped 6 bases and J dropped 5 bases, with 18 bases sitting between them. The CDR3 totals 14 residues. The CDR3 protein is CASKEATHKDEQYF. The CDR3 DNA follows: TGCGCCAGCAAAGAGGCTACCCATAAGGACGAGCAGTACTTC.

This chain links TRBV30 with TRBJ2-1, with D unresolved. The germline V and J ends were trimmed by 0 bases and 8 bases, with 5 bases remaining between them. The CDR3 sequence is 11 residues long. CDR1 is GTSNPN and CDR2 is SVGIG in the germline V gene (reference sequence). CDR3 sequence reads: CAWSVGDEQFF. The CDR3 coding sequence is TGTGCCTGGAGTGTTGGGGATGAGCAGTTCTTC.

A word on this clonotype: A read error is possible here, since a much larger clone lies one base away. This chain uses TRBV29-1 with TRBJ2-3, with D hard to call. Germline-derived CDR1 and CDR2 are SQVTM and ANQGSEA. The CDR3 extends over 12 amino acids. The CDR3 protein is CRVERTGDTQYF. The CDR3 coding sequence is TGCAGAGTTGAGCGTACCGGGGATACGCAGTATTTT.

The gene calls are TRBV5-6 and TRBJ1-1; D is ambiguous. This CDR3 contains 13 residues. CDR1 SGHDT and CDR2 YYEEEE come from the germline V gene. V lost 7 bases and J lost 0, with 10 bases in between. In DNA form, the CDR3 reads TGTGCCAGCGGCCCACGACTGAACACTGAAGCTTTCTTT. Protein: CASGPRLNTEAFF.

The genes are TRBV28 and TRBJ2-5; 13 positions agree with TRBD2. Germline assignment: CDR1 MDHEN and CDR2 SYDVKM. J gave up 2 bases and V 8 bases, and 17 bases lay outside the gene matches. The length of the CDR3 is 19 residues. The chain's CDR3 is CASGLPKGLAGFVQETQYF. The DNA of the CDR3 is TGTGCCAGCGGATTGCCAAAGGGACTAGCGGGATTCGTTCAAGAGACCCAGTACTTC.

Notes on this clonotype: Given a much more abundant clone one base away, this may be a read error. This chain connects TRBV29-1 to TRBJ2-1; 7 bases agree with TRBD2. CDR3 length: 17 residues. In germline, CDR1 is SQVTM, CDR2 ANQGSEA. The CDR3 loop reads CSDERLIGGRDGGEQFF. CDR3 sequence (DNA): TGCAGCGATGAAAGGTTGATCGGCGGGAGAGATGGTGGTGAGCAGTTCTTC.

Of note for this clonotype: The DNA is left out, because the CDR3 cannot be placed on it with certainty; the CDR3 is given as TCRdb lists it. The chain links TRBV4-2 to TRBJ2-7; TRBD2, as called in the table, went unchecked against the DNA. The length of the CDR3 is 15 amino acids, counting both ends. The germline CDR1 and CDR2 sequences are LGHNA and YNFKEQ. The CDR3 sequence: CAGSQVGAGAYEQYF.

In regard to this clonotype: Given a much more abundant clone one base away, this may be a read error. V and J are TRBV29-1 and TRBJ2-2; the D call may be TRBD1 or TRBD2 (5 bases each). CDR3 length: 13 residues. Germline V gives CDR1 SQVTM, CDR2 ANQGSEA. The CDR3 spells CSVGHTNTGDLFF. CDR3 nucleotide sequence: TGCAGCGTCGGACATACGAACACCGGGGACCTGTTTTTT.